This TCR beta chain was documented in a study of cytomegalovirus exposure and HLA in healthy donors. Germline trimming cut 5 bases from V and 6 bases from J; bases unmatched to any gene: 5. Germline CDR1 is SGHNT and CDR2 is YENEEA. The CDR3 loop spans 14 amino acids. The study ran its PCR with 60 Vbeta and 13 Jbeta primers. Data came from immunoSEQ multiplex PCR; TCRdb stores just in-frame clones and leaves some out. Here the sample spans tens of thousands of clones, 75% being singletons. This sequence originates from a man between 65 and 85 years old in good health and CMV-seronegative. Sequencing input: PBMCs. The rearrangement uses TRBV11-3 and TRBJ2-2; TRBD1 agrees at 8 bases. The CDR3 nucleotides read TGTGCCAGCAGCCTCGGACAGGGCGCCGGGGAGCTGTTTTTT. As protein: CASSLGQGAGELFF. The full variable domain, in which reference TRBV11-3 and TRBJ2-2 provide the parts outside the CDR3, is EAGVVQSPRYKIIEKKQPVAFWCNPISGHNTLYWYLQNLGQGPELLIRYENEEAVDDSQLPKDRFSAERLKGVDSTLKIQPAELGDSAVYLCASSLGQGAGELFFGEGSRLTVL.